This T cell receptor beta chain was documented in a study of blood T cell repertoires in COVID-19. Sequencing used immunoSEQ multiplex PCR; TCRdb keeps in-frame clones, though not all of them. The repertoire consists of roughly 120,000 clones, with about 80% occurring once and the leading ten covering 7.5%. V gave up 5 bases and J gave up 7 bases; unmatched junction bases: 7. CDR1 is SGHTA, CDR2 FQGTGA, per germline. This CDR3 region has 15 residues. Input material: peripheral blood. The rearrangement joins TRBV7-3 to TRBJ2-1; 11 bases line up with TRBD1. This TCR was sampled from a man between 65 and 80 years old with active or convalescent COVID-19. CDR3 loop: CASSAAGTGGNEQFF. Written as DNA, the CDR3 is TGTGCCAGCAGCGCCGCCGGGACAGGGGGAAATGAGCAGTTCTTC.